The 29 T cell receptor beta chains listed next were all sequenced from one sample in a study of T-cell reconstitution after alpha-beta-depleted transplantation in children. Construction of the TCRbeta library involved unique molecular identifiers. TCRdb used MiXCR to reprocess the PCR reads, holding one entry per CDR3 protein. Counted here are about 410,000 distinct CDR3 sequences, around 21% occurring once; the ten biggest clones make up over 3.5%. Material: PBMCs from the stem cell graft donor, obtained from the stem cell graft. All receptors derive from a human donor who donated a stem cell graft to a child with acute myeloid leukemia.

This clonotype was seen a handful of times. One end of the junction is discordant with germline, which a read error may explain. This sequence joins TRBV28 and TRBJ2-7, with 10 bases identical to TRBD2. The CDR3 length is 14 residues. CDR1 is MDHEN and CDR2 is SYDVKM in the germline V gene. The CDR3 DNA follows: TGTGCCAGCAGTTTGGGGCTAGCGGGAGCAAATCGCGTCTTC. It encodes CASSLGLAGANRVF.

This clonotype showed up just a few times. The chain recombines TRBV28 with TRBJ2-1; the D call may be TRBD1 or TRBD2 (6 bases each). The CDR3 sequence is 12 residues long. The V and J ends lost 6 bases and 14 bases respectively, with 17 bases between them. CDR1 and CDR2 (germline): MDHEN, SYDVKM. CDR3 amino acids: CASRAEAEGEFF. DNA of the CDR3: TGTGCCAGCAGGGCCGAAGCGGAGGGGGAGTTCTTC.

This clonotype showed up just once. The DNA for the CDR3 is TGTGCCAGCAGCCCGCGGTGGGAGGGTGAAAAACTGTTTTTT. It codes for CASSPRWEGEKLFF. The rearrangement links TRBV9 to TRBJ1-4; unclear D gene. There are 14 residues in the CDR3. V was cut by 4 bases and J by 7 bases, with 14 bases left in between. Germline V gene sequence: CDR1 SGDLS, CDR2 YYNGEE.

This clonotype was picked up many times. This chain links TRBV12-3 or TRBV12-4 with TRBJ2-3; no definite D call. This CDR3 has 11 amino acids. Deletions cut 1 base from V and 11 bases from J, with 7 bases between. CDR3 protein: CASSLVVGQYF. CDR3 DNA sequence: TGTGCCAGCAGTTTAGTTGTGGGGCAGTATTTT.

This chain joins TRBV2 and TRBJ2-5; 7 nucleotides agree with TRBD2. The germline V gene encodes CDR1 SNHLY and CDR2 FYNNEI. This CDR3 region has 12 residues. Trimming at V came to 11 bases and at J to 5 bases, leaving 8 bases not matched to a gene. The CDR3 spells CASMSGGETQYF. In nucleotides, the CDR3 is TGTGCCTCAATGTCCGGGGGGGAGACCCAGTACTTC. The whole variable domain, filled in from reference TRBV2 and TRBJ2-5, reads EPEVTQTPSHQVTQMGQEVILRCVPISNHLYFYWYRQILGQKVEFLVSFYNNEISEKSEIFDDQFSVERPDGSNFTLKIRSTKLEDSAMYFCASMSGGETQYFGPGTRLLVL.

In this sample, this clonotype turned up a few times. The chain employs TRBV20-1 and TRBJ2-1, with TRBD2 matching over 7 bases. The CDR3 has 15 amino acids. Trimming took 6 bases from V and 2 from J; bases not matched to a gene: 10. Per germline, CDR1 DFQATT and CDR2 SNEGSKA (reference sequence). This chain's CDR3 is CSAYPAGVTYNEQFF. The CDR3 region has the DNA TGCAGTGCGTATCCGGCGGGAGTTACCTACAATGAGCAGTTCTTC.

The chain combines TRBV20-1 with TRBJ2-5; no clear D. The germline V gene encodes CDR1 DFQATT and CDR2 SNEGSKA (reference sequence). Trimming stripped 3 bases from V and 3 bases from J, with 8 bases between. The CDR3 contains 12 residues. The CDR3 region is CSARAGKETQYF. The CDR3 nucleotides are TGCAGTGCTAGGGCAGGAAAAGAGACCCAGTACTTC.

This clonotype was seen ten or more times. This chain joins TRBV20-1 and TRBJ2-2; D is possibly TRBD2 (6 bases). The CDR3 consists of 12 residues. Trimming pared 4 bases from V and 7 bases from J, leaving 10 bases between. The germline V gene encodes CDR1 DFQATT and CDR2 SNEGSKA (reference sequence). The CDR3, as DNA: TGCAGTGCTACAGGGAGGTTCGGGGAGCTGTTTTTT. The encoded protein is CSATGRFGELFF.

This rearrangement joins TRBV12-3 or TRBV12-4 to TRBJ2-1; 8 nucleotides line up with TRBD1. This CDR3 contains 13 residues. V lost 7 bases and J lost 16; bases outside the gene matches: 15. CDR3 sequence reads: CASIVGQGGGHFF. CDR3 nucleotide sequence: TGTGCCAGCATCGTAGGACAGGGCGGAGGACATTTCTTC.

The chain carries TRBV12-3 or TRBV12-4 and TRBJ1-1; D unresolved. The CDR3 runs to 15 residues. Trimming removed 0 bases at V and 1 base at J, with 9 bases between. CDR3 loop: CASSLAGRKNTEAFF. DNA for the CDR3: TGTGCCAGCAGTTTAGCGGGCAGGAAGAACACTGAAGCTTTCTTT.

The V call is TRBV28, the J call TRBJ2-3; TRBD1 matches at 7 bases. Germline V gives CDR1 MDHEN, CDR2 SYDVKM. Trimming cost V 5 bases and J 1 base; bases outside gene matches: 9. The length of the CDR3 is 16 residues. CDR3 loop: CASSHPHRGGTDTQYF. For the CDR3, the DNA is TGTGCCAGCAGTCACCCGCACAGGGGAGGCACAGATACGCAGTATTTT. Complete variable domain (other parts from reference TRBV28 and TRBJ2-3): DVKVTQSSRYLVKRTGEKVFLECVQDMDHENMFWYRQDPGLGLRLIYFSYDVKMKEKGDIPEGYSVSREKKERFSLILESASTNQTSMYLCASSHPHRGGTDTQYFGPGTRLTVL.

The CDR3 spells CASSLGSNEKLFF. The CDR3, as DNA: TGTGCCAGCAGTCTAGGGTCTAATGAAAAACTGTTTTTT. V is TRBV12-3 or TRBV12-4 and J is TRBJ1-4; D ambiguous. V lost 5 bases and J 3 bases, leaving 7 bases between the germline ends. This CDR3 contains 13 residues.

The chain carries TRBV12-3 or TRBV12-4 and TRBJ2-5; 8 nucleotides agree with TRBD1. The CDR3 covers 15 residues. The V and J ends lost 6 bases and 2 bases, in that order; junction bases with no gene match: 8. The CDR3 DNA reads as TGTGCCAGCAGGAAAACAGGGGGTGGGCAAGAGACCCAGTACTTC. Its translation is CASRKTGGGQETQYF.

This clonotype was recorded many times. This chain connects TRBV5-6 to TRBJ2-5; perhaps TRBD1 as D (5 bases). Germline assignment: CDR1 SGHDT and CDR2 YYEEEE. V lost 3 bases to trimming and J lost 3 bases, with 9 bases between them. The CDR3 runs to 13 residues. CDR3 amino acids: CASSSTGEETQYF. CDR3 DNA: TGTGCCAGCAGCTCAACAGGAGAAGAGACCCAGTACTTC.

This clonotype has a handful of counts. The V and J genes are TRBV2 and TRBJ2-1; TRBD2 matches at 13 bases. Germline lookup yields CDR1 SNHLY and CDR2 FYNNEI. V dropped 5 bases and J dropped 3; count of bases not matched to a gene: 16. The CDR3 contains 20 residues. The CDR3 region has the DNA TGTGCCAGCAGTAAGCTGTCCGGGACTAGCGGGATCGCCGACTACAATGAGCAGTTCTTC. This sequence encodes CASSKLSGTSGIADYNEQFF. Using reference TRBV2 and TRBJ2-1 for the parts outside the CDR3, the full variable domain is EPEVTQTPSHQVTQMGQEVILRCVPISNHLYFYWYRQILGQKVEFLVSFYNNEISEKSEIFDDQFSVERPDGSNFTLKIRSTKLEDSAMYFCASSKLSGTSGIADYNEQFFGPGTRLTVL.

This clonotype occurred many times. V gene TRBV20-1 combines with J gene TRBJ1-4; no firm D call. Germline CDR1 is DFQATT and CDR2 is SNEGSKA (reference sequence). With 6 bases removed from V and 8 bases from J, the gap between germline ends came to 16 bases. The CDR3 spans 13 residues. The CDR3 loop reads CSAIPEGTEKLFF. CDR3 sequence (DNA): TGCAGTGCAATTCCAGAGGGAACCGAAAAACTGTTTTTT.

As concerns this clonotype: Given a much more abundant clone one base away, this may be a read error. V is TRBV7-2 and J is TRBJ2-1; D is undetermined. The CDR3 sequence is 13 residues long. Trimming removed 6 bases from V and 5 bases from J, with 11 bases in between. Germline CDR1 reads SGHTA; CDR2 reads FQGNSA. The CDR3 here is CASSFGVHNEQFF. The CDR3 bases are TGTGCCAGCAGTTTTGGGGTCCACAATGAGCAGTTCTTC.

This clonotype has a handful of counts. CDR3 loop: CAISESPVNTEAFF. The CDR3 DNA reads TGTGCCATCAGTGAGTCCCCGGTGAACACTGAAGCTTTCTTT. V and J are TRBV10-3 and TRBJ1-1, with D hard to call. Germline V lookup: CDR1 ENHRY, CDR2 SYGVKD. The CDR3 contains 14 residues. With 0 bases removed from V and 0 bases from J, the gap between germline ends came to 5 bases.

The table lists this clonotype with many counts. V is TRBV9 and J is TRBJ1-2; perhaps TRBD1 as D (5 bases). Germline CDR1 reads SGDLS; CDR2 reads YYNGEE. V lost 3 bases and J 2 bases, leaving 14 bases between the germline ends. This CDR3 contains 15 residues. The CDR3 sequence: CASSGWDGMNYGYTF. CDR3 in DNA: TGTGCCAGCAGCGGATGGGACGGAATGAACTATGGCTACACCTTC.

The chain links TRBV12-3 or TRBV12-4 to TRBJ2-7; 8 positions agree with TRBD2. V shed 6 bases and J 2 bases; nucleotides not matched to a gene: 9. This CDR3 region has 15 residues. The CDR3 region has the DNA TGTGCCAGCAGCTTAAGCGGGAGCCTAGCCTACGAGCAGTACTTC. Translation gives CASSLSGSLAYEQYF.

This clonotype has more than one count but fewer than ten. V and J are TRBV4-3 and TRBJ2-1; 14 positions match TRBD2. V lost 0 bases, J lost 2 bases, and 3 bases stayed unmatched. Germline CDR1 LGHNA, CDR2 YSLEER. The CDR3 contains 18 residues. CDR3 protein: CASSQEGLAGATYNEQFF. The CDR3 DNA is TGCGCCAGCAGCCAAGAGGGACTAGCGGGAGCAACCTACAATGAGCAGTTCTTC.

This clonotype was observed a few times. V and J are TRBV20-1 and TRBJ2-3; D gene unclear. Germline CDR1 is DFQATT and CDR2 is SNEGSKA (reference sequence). The CDR3 runs 12 residues. V was pared by 6 bases and J by 1 base, with 8 bases between. DNA of the CDR3: TGCAGTGCCGGGCCTCGCACAGATACGCAGTATTTT. Translated: CSAGPRTDTQYF.

The V gene is TRBV3-1, the J gene TRBJ1-1; 12 bases match TRBD1. This CDR3 region has 18 residues. V shed 8 bases, J shed 0 bases, and the junction held 13 bases outside the gene matches. Germline CDR1 LGHDT, CDR2 YNNKEL (reference sequence). CDR3 DNA sequence: TGTGCCAGCTGTCTATCATTGGGGACAGGGGGCATGAACACTGAAGCTTTCTTT. Translating gives CASCLSLGTGGMNTEAFF.

This clonotype turned up a few times. The CDR3 coding sequence is TGCGCCAGCAGCCAAGATGTCGCGGGAGGGCCTTTCGGGGAGCTGTTTTTT. Translating gives CASSQDVAGGPFGELFF. The chain has TRBV4-3 and TRBJ2-2; 9 bases are a match to TRBD2. Germline loops: CDR1 LGHNA, CDR2 YSLEER. V shed 0 bases, J shed 7 bases, and the junction held 9 bases outside the gene matches. The CDR3 spans 17 residues.

The V gene is TRBV20-1, the J gene TRBJ2-6, with unresolved D. The CDR3 runs 18 residues. The germline V gene encodes CDR1 DFQATT and CDR2 SNEGSKA (reference sequence). Trimming stripped 0 bases from V and 1 base from J, with 16 bases between. The CDR3 loop reads CSARDLRRSYSGANVLTF. CDR3 DNA: TGCAGTGCTAGAGATTTACGTAGGTCCTATTCTGGGGCCAACGTCCTGACTTTC.

This clonotype was seen many times. This chain links TRBV20-1 with TRBJ2-5; D is tentatively TRBD1 or TRBD2 (5 bases each). V was trimmed by 5 bases and J by 4 bases, leaving 17 bases between them. Germline V gene sequence: CDR1 DFQATT, CDR2 SNEGSKA (reference sequence). The CDR3 runs to 14 residues. The chain's CDR3 is CSALLLVGVETQYF. The CDR3 bases are TGCAGTGCTCTCTTACTAGTGGGGGTAGAGACCCAGTACTTC.

The chain joins TRBV11-2 to TRBJ2-1; D is ambiguous. Germline assignment: CDR1 SGHAT and CDR2 FQNNGV. The V and J ends lost 1 base and 0 bases respectively, with 16 bases between them. This CDR3 region has 18 residues. Written as DNA, the CDR3 is TGTGCCAGCAGCTTAGTACTCTCCTCCTTACACTCCTACAATGAGCAGTTCTTC. Translation gives CASSLVLSSLHSYNEQFF.

This chain connects TRBV27 to TRBJ2-7; D gene unclear. V lost 6 bases and J lost 5, with 20 bases in between. Germline V gives CDR1 MNHEY, CDR2 SMNVEV (reference sequence). The CDR3 runs 15 residues. The CDR3 nucleotides are TGTGCCAGCAGAACTACTCGTCTGGGCCCGGACGAGCAGTACTTC. It is translated as CASRTTRLGPDEQYF.

This clonotype showed up many times. J is TRBJ2-7 and V is TRBV12-3 or TRBV12-4, with D possibly matching TRBD2 (5 bases). Between the trimmed V and J ends, which lost 3 bases and 7 bases, there was a span of 22 bases. The CDR3 sequence is 16 residues long. The CDR3 DNA reads as TGTGCCAGCAGTTTTCGTTCCGGAGGCCCTTTACAAGAGCAGTACTTC. Its translation: CASSFRSGGPLQEQYF.